Reported below is one T cell receptor beta chain. Its cognate antigen is unknown. This specimen belongs to a study of vaccination and CD4 T cells after COVID-19. Looking at the study overall: As a positive control, some control cultures were given a CEFX pool, while others were given an HIV-1 Nef pool or no peptide.

The CDR3 spans 15 residues. V lost 5 bases and J lost 6; bases outside the gene matches: 6. Germline V gives CDR1 MNHEY, CDR2 SVGEGT. With the Oncomine TCR Beta short-read assay, DNA from cultured CD4+ T cells was sequenced. MiXCR, applied by TCRdb to the PCR reads, yields one record per CDR3 protein. The data contain about 14,000 distinct CDR3 sequences, about 67% of them seen just once; the ten biggest clones take up 6.5% to 9%. The treatment here: roughly ten-day PBMC culture with coronavirus spike peptide pools or control peptides (ViraFEST assay). The sequencing input was CD4+ T cells from blood, cultured in vitro. This TCR was sampled from a human donor who had recovered from COVID-19. The chain links TRBV6-2 or TRBV6-3 to TRBJ1-4; 10 positions match TRBD1. The DNA of the CDR3 is TGTGCCAGCAGTCGAACCGGGACAGGGGATGAAAAACTGTTTTTT. It yields the protein CASSRTGTGDEKLFF.